The T cell receptor beta chain described here comes from a study of shared clonotypes between healthy human individuals. Study overall: Three plates each covered CD4 naive and memory; CD8 naive two, CD8 memory one.

Germline trimming cut 3 bases from V and 6 bases from J; bases unmatched to any gene: 7. Germline lookup yields CDR1 SGHTA and CDR2 FQGNSA. The CDR3 contains 16 residues. Here immunoSEQ multiplex PCR was the method, and the copy in TCRdb shows in-frame clones only, minus some. This sample carries over a million clones, about 84% of them seen once, and the ten largest clones take 0.5% to 0.65%. The receptor was derived from a young man in good health. Some clones in this sample may be carry-over from other donors' samples. The V call is TRBV7-2, the J call TRBJ2-2; 10 bases map to TRBD2. Material for sequencing was memory CD4+ T cells from PBMCs. As to subset: CD45RA-negative fraction. The CDR3 spells CASSFALLAGSGELFF. CDR3 nucleotide sequence: TGTGCCAGCAGCTTCGCTTTACTAGCGGGATCCGGGGAGCTGTTTTTT.